This T cell receptor (beta chain) emerged from a study of identical twins. Germline lookup yields CDR1 SGHVS and CDR2 FNYEAQ. V lost 2 bases and J lost 0, with 16 bases in between. The CDR3 has 17 residues. One entry per CDR3 protein results from TCRdb running MiXCR on the 5' RACE reads. Here the sample spans some 600,000 distinct CDR3 sequences, just over 7% being singletons. This same sample was also part of a study on yellow fever vaccine responses in identical twins.

V is TRBV7-6 and J is TRBJ1-1; D might be TRBD1 (6 bases). The source material was PBMCs. The receptor comes from a woman aged 18-29 years in good health. CDR3 sequence reads: CASSLTKAGTLNTEAFF. The CDR3 DNA reads TGTGCCAGCAGCTTAACCAAAGCCGGGACACTGAACACTGAAGCTTTCTTT.